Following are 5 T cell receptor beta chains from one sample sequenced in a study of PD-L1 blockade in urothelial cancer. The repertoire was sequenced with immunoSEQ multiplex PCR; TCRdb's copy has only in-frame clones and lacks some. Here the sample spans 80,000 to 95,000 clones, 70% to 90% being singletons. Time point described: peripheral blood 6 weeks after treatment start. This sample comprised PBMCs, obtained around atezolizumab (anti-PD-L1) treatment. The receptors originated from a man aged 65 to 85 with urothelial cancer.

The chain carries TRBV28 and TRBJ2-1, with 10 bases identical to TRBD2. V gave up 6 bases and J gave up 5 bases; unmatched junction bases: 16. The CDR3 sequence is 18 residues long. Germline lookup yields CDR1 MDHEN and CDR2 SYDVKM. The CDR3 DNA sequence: TGTGCCAGCAGCACTCTAGCGGGGGCGACCTCCGGGGACAATGAGCAGTTCTTC. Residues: CASSTLAGATSGDNEQFF.

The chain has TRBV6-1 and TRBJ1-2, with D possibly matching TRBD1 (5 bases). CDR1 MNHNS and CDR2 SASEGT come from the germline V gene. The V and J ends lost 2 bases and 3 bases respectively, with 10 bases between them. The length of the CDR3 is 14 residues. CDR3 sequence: CASSEIQGYYGYTF. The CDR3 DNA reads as TGTGCCAGCAGTGAAATTCAGGGTTACTATGGCTACACCTTC.

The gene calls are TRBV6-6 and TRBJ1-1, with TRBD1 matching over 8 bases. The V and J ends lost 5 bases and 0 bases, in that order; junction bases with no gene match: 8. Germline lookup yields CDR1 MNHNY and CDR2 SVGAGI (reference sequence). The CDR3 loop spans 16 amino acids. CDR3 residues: CASSPLMGQVNTEAFF. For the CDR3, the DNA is TGTGCCAGCAGTCCGCTTATGGGACAGGTGAACACTGAAGCTTTCTTT.

The CDR3 DNA follows: TGTGCCAGCAGCCCGGGAAGGGATGCCTACGAGCAGTACTTC. It specifies CASSPGRDAYEQYF. The chain carries TRBV11-3 and TRBJ2-7, with a weak D call TRBD2 (5 bases). CDR1 is SGHNT and CDR2 is YENEEA in the germline V gene. V lost 5 bases to trimming and J lost 2 bases, with 13 bases between them. The CDR3 is 14 amino acids. Filled out from reference TRBV11-3 and TRBJ2-7, the complete variable domain reads EAGVVQSPRYKIIEKKQPVAFWCNPISGHNTLYWYLQNLGQGPELLIRYENEEAVDDSQLPKDRFSAERLKGVDSTLKIQPAELGDSAVYLCASSPGRDAYEQYFGPGTRLTVT.

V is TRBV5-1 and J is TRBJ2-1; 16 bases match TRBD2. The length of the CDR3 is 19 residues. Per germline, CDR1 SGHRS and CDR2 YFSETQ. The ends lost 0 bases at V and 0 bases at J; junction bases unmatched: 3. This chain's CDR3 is CASSLVGLAGGISYNEQFF. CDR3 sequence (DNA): TGCGCCAGCAGCTTGGTGGGACTAGCGGGGGGGATCTCCTACAATGAGCAGTTCTTC. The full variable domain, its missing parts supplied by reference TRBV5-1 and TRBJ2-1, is KAGVTQTPRYLIKTRGQQVTLSCSPISGHRSVSWYQQTPGQGLQFLFEYFSETQRNKGNFPGRFSGRQFSNSRSEMNVSTLELGDSALYLCASSLVGLAGGISYNEQFFGPGTRLTVL.